The 27 T cell receptor beta chains below were found in one sample sequenced in a study of shared clonotypes between healthy human individuals. Sequenced by immunoSEQ multiplex PCR; TCRdb stores in-frame clones only, minus some. This table holds 2.3 million or so clones, 90% to 95% found once. The sequenced sample consisted of naive CD4+ T cells from PBMCs. Subset described: CD45RA+ positively selected. Receptors originate from a man aged 18 to 30 in good health. Some clones in this sample may be carry-over from other donors' samples.

This chain joins TRBV5-6 and TRBJ1-2; the match to TRBD1 covers 7 bases. Germline trimming cut 2 bases from V and 8 bases from J; bases unmatched to any gene: 6. Germline-derived CDR1 and CDR2 are SGHDT and YYEEEE. This CDR3 region has 13 residues. The CDR3 loop is CASSLIGGEGYTF. In nucleotides, the CDR3 is TGTGCCAGCAGCTTAATAGGGGGCGAAGGCTACACCTTC.

The genes are TRBV9 and TRBJ2-1; D might be TRBD2 (6 bases). V lost 3 bases to trimming and J lost 4 bases, with 17 bases between them. CDR1 and CDR2 (germline): SGDLS, YYNGEE. CDR3 length: 16 residues. Written as DNA, the CDR3 is TGTGCCAGCAGCGGTCCTACTGGAGGGGCTTACAATGAGCAGTTCTTC. Its protein product is CASSGPTGGAYNEQFF.

This chain connects TRBV7-2 to TRBJ2-7; 13 nucleotides line up with TRBD2. The CDR3 loop spans 15 amino acids. Trimming removed 3 bases from V and 6 bases from J; junction bases left unmatched: 5. CDR1 is SGHTA, CDR2 FQGNSA, per germline. The DNA of the CDR3 is TGTGCCAGCAGCTTGGGGACTAGCGGGACTCTCGAGCAGTACTTC. It translates to CASSLGTSGTLEQYF.

The chain uses TRBV6-6 and TRBJ2-3; the D gene is possibly TRBD1 (5 bases). V was shortened by 5 bases and J by 4 bases, with 13 bases between the two germline ends. The CDR3 is 14 amino acids. Germline V gene sequence: CDR1 MNHNY, CDR2 SVGAGI (reference sequence). CDR3 protein: CASSRRQRADTQYF. In DNA form, the CDR3 reads TGTGCCAGCAGTAGAAGACAGAGAGCAGATACGCAGTATTTT.

In this sample, this clone turned up a few times. The junction and the germline gene differ at one end; a read error may be behind it. The V and J genes are TRBV4-1 and TRBJ2-7, with 13 bases identical to TRBD2. The CDR3 contains 13 residues. CDR1 is MGHRA, CDR2 YSYEKL, per germline. CDR3 bases: TGCGCCAGCAGCCAAGGGAGGACTAGCGGGAGATTCTTC. Residues: CASSQGRTSGRFF.

Turning to this clone: Additional DNA sequences in this sample encode the identical CDR3. The chain joins TRBV5-1 to TRBJ2-7; D uncertain. This CDR3 comprises 13 residues. V lost 0 bases and J lost 0, with 4 bases in between. Germline V gene lookup returns CDR1 SGHRS and CDR2 YFSETQ. In nucleotides, the CDR3 is TGCGCCAGCAGCTTGGGAAGCTCCTACGAGCAGTACTTC. Translating gives CASSLGSSYEQYF.

This clone was seen more than once but under ten times. The chain links TRBV28 to TRBJ2-7; 12 positions match TRBD2. Germline V gene lookup returns CDR1 MDHEN and CDR2 SYDVKM. V lost 4 bases, J lost 2 bases, and 9 bases stayed unmatched. The CDR3 totals 17 residues. CDR3 coding DNA: TGTGCCAGCAGTTCTCCCTCGCTAGCGGGAGGGCCCTACGAGCAGTACTTC. Translating gives CASSSPSLAGGPYEQYF.

The gene calls are TRBV27 and TRBJ2-1; 7 bases fit TRBD1. There are 15 residues in the CDR3. Germline trimming cut 4 bases from V and 0 bases from J; bases unmatched to any gene: 3. Germline V gene data show CDR1 as MNHEY and CDR2 as SMNVEV (reference sequence). CDR3 DNA sequence: TGTGCCAGCAGTTGGGACAGATACTCCTACAATGAGCAGTTCTTC. Translation: CASSWDRYSYNEQFF.

DNA of the CDR3: TGTGCCACCAGCTTAAGAATGGCGCACGAGCAGTACTTC. Its translation is CATSLRMAHEQYF. The J gene is TRBJ2-7, the V gene TRBV15; D remains unclear. In germline, CDR1 is LNHNV, CDR2 YYDKDF (reference sequence). V gave up 5 bases and J gave up 5 bases, with 13 bases separating them. CDR3 size: 13 residues.

This clone was recorded once. The identical CDR3 is also encoded by other nucleotide sequences in the sample. This rearrangement joins TRBV9 to TRBJ1-2, with D tentatively TRBD1 (5 bases). V lost 0 bases and J lost 4, with 10 bases in between. Germline V gene lookup returns CDR1 SGDLS and CDR2 YYNGEE. The CDR3 has 14 amino acids. In nucleotides, the CDR3 is TGTGCCAGCAGCGTAGGCAGGGTTTCCTATGGCTACACCTTC. This sequence encodes CASSVGRVSYGYTF.

The chain is built from TRBV18 and TRBJ2-3; 9 positions agree with TRBD2. The CDR3 sequence is 15 residues long. From germline, CDR1 is KGHSH and CDR2 LQKENI. The V and J ends lost 3 bases and 4 bases, in that order; junction bases with no gene match: 5. This CDR3 is CASSPGSGSADTQYF. DNA for the CDR3: TGTGCCAGCTCACCCGGTAGCGGGAGTGCAGATACGCAGTATTTT.

The V gene is TRBV19, the J gene TRBJ2-7, with D unclear. The germline CDR1 and CDR2 sequences are LNHDA and SQIVND (reference sequence). The CDR3 extends over 15 amino acids. V was cut by 3 bases and J by 2 bases, with 14 bases left in between. CDR3 DNA: TGTGCCAGTAGTATGAACTCCGTTTCCGCCTACGAGCAGTACTTC. It translates to CASSMNSVSAYEQYF.

The chain combines TRBV30 with TRBJ1-3; no clear D. The germline V and J ends were trimmed by 1 base and 0 bases, with 7 bases remaining between them. Germline V gives CDR1 GTSNPN, CDR2 SVGIG (reference sequence). The CDR3 loop spans 14 amino acids. The CDR3 DNA reads as TGTGCCTGGAGTGGCACGATCTCTGGAAACACCATATATTTT. Protein: CAWSGTISGNTIYF.

As regards this clone: Other DNA variants within this sample encode the same CDR3. This chain links TRBV7-9 with TRBJ2-7, with TRBD2 identical over 8 bases. The CDR3 runs to 14 residues. CDR1 is SEHNR, CDR2 FQNEAQ, per germline (reference sequence). Trimming cost V 5 bases and J 2 bases; bases outside gene matches: 5. The CDR3 here is CASSRAGATYEQYF. CDR3 nucleotides: TGTGCCAGCAGCCGAGCGGGAGCAACCTACGAGCAGTACTTC. The full variable domain, completed using reference TRBV7-9 and TRBJ2-7, is DTGVSQNPRHKITKRGQNVTFRCDPISEHNRLYWYRQTLGQGPEFLTYFQNEAQLEKSRLLSDRFSAERPKGSFSTLEIQRTEQGDSAMYLCASSRAGATYEQYFGPGTRLTVT.

The V and J genes are TRBV27 and TRBJ2-3; perhaps TRBD2 as D (6 bases). This CDR3 spans 13 amino acids. V lost 11 bases to trimming and J lost 1 base, with 13 bases between them. The V gene's germline CDR1 is MNHEY and CDR2 SMNVEV (reference sequence). This chain's CDR3 is CARRGPGTDTQYF. CDR3 nucleotide sequence: TGTGCCCGGCGGGGTCCGGGCACAGATACGCAGTATTTT.

This chain links TRBV19 with TRBJ2-1; 8 bases match TRBD2. The CDR3 has 16 amino acids. Germline V CDR1 and CDR2: LNHDA, SQIVND (reference sequence). V trimming: 6 bases; J trimming: 4 bases; junction bases outside the gene matches: 11. CDR3 nucleotides: TGTGCCAGTAGCTGGGATTCCAGCGGGGGATACAATGAGCAGTTCTTC. Protein product: CASSWDSSGGYNEQFF.

This clone was seen more than once but under ten times. Compared with germline, one end of the junction differs, possibly owing to a read error. The genes are TRBV30 and TRBJ2-1; TRBD2 matches at 10 bases. Germline CDR1 and CDR2: GTSNPN and SVGIG (reference sequence). The CDR3 extends over 16 amino acids. This CDR3 is CAWSAPGLASFNEQFF. The CDR3, as DNA: TGTGCCTGGAGTGCCCCGGGACTAGCGTCCTTCAATGAGCAGTTCTTC.

The rearrangement uses TRBV4-3 and TRBJ2-4; no definite D call. Trimming stripped 0 bases from V and 9 bases from J, with 15 bases between. The germline V gene encodes CDR1 LGHNA and CDR2 YSLEER. The CDR3 spans 15 residues. CDR3 region: CASSQEGGQASIQYF. Here the CDR3 DNA reads TGCGCCAGCAGCCAAGAGGGTGGGCAGGCAAGCATTCAGTACTTC.

The chain links TRBV4-1 to TRBJ1-2; no reliable D call. CDR3 length: 13 amino acids. V lost 2 bases to trimming and J lost 9 bases, with 13 bases between them. CDR1 and CDR2 (germline): MGHRA, YSYEKL. The CDR3 spells CASSQRLVNSYTF. CDR3 nucleotides: TGCGCCAGCAGCCAAAGATTAGTAAATAGCTACACCTTC.

This clone was picked up one time. The chain is built from TRBV2 and TRBJ2-4; D is ambiguous. Germline CDR1 is SNHLY and CDR2 is FYNNEI. With 4 bases removed from V and 8 bases from J, the gap between germline ends came to 12 bases. The CDR3 runs 13 residues. This CDR3 reads CASSGLGTDIQYF. DNA for the CDR3: TGTGCCAGCAGTGGGCTGGGAACGGACATTCAGTACTTC.

The chain has TRBV5-1 and TRBJ2-5; D perhaps matches TRBD2 (5 bases). The V gene lost 3 bases and the J gene lost 2 bases, with 17 bases spanning the gap. This CDR3 spans 16 amino acids. Germline V lookup: CDR1 SGHRS, CDR2 YFSETQ. This CDR3 reads CASSSLTAAAQETQYF. In nucleotides, the CDR3 is TGCGCCAGCAGCTCCCTAACGGCAGCGGCACAAGAGACCCAGTACTTC.

The J gene is TRBJ2-2, the V gene TRBV18; D not resolved. V dropped 1 base and J dropped 1 base, with 10 bases sitting between them. The CDR3 is made up of 16 amino acids. The V gene's germline CDR1 is KGHSH and CDR2 LQKENI. In DNA form, the CDR3 reads TGTGCCAGCTCACCACGAAGCGCACAGAACACCGGGGAGCTGTTTTTT. This translates into CASSPRSAQNTGELFF.

The CDR3 nucleotides are TGTGCCAGCAGCAGAGGGAGCGGGACTCGGTTGAACACTGAAGCTTTCTTT. As protein: CASSRGSGTRLNTEAFF. The genes are TRBV11-2 and TRBJ1-1; tentatively, D is TRBD1 (5 bases). Trimming took off 5 bases at V and 0 bases at J, with 19 bases between the two ends. Germline values: CDR1 SGHAT, CDR2 FQNNGV. The CDR3 is made up of 17 amino acids.

This chain uses TRBV5-8 with TRBJ1-5; D is ambiguous. This CDR3 region has 16 residues. CDR1 SGHTS and CDR2 YDEGEE come from the germline V gene. V gave up 1 base and J gave up 5 bases, with 16 bases separating them. The CDR3 sequence: CASSLLRAGGHQPQHF. In nucleotides, the CDR3 is TGTGCCAGCAGCTTGTTGAGGGCCGGTGGCCATCAGCCCCAGCATTTT. Filled out from reference TRBV5-8 and TRBJ1-5, the complete variable domain reads EAGVTQSPTHLIKTRGQQATLRCSPISGHTSVYWYQQALGLGLQFLLWYDEGEERNRGNFPPRFSGRQFPNYSSELNVNALELEDSALYLCASSLLRAGGHQPQHFGDGTRLSIL.

J is TRBJ1-5 and V is TRBV7-8, with unresolved D. The V gene lost 5 bases and the J gene lost 7 bases, with 18 bases spanning the gap. Germline lookup yields CDR1 SGHVS and CDR2 FQNEAQ. This CDR3 contains 15 residues. The CDR3 protein is CASSQDTGLSQPQHF. CDR3 bases: TGTGCCAGCAGCCAGGATACGGGTCTGTCACAGCCCCAGCATTTT.

This clone was detected only once. This chain joins TRBV7-2 and TRBJ2-3; D uncertain. Between the trimmed V and J ends, which lost 0 bases and 4 bases, there was a span of 8 bases. CDR3 length: 14 residues. Germline V gene data show CDR1 as SGHTA and CDR2 as FQGNSA. The CDR3 protein is CASSLAFSADTQYF. CDR3 nucleotides: TGTGCCAGCAGCTTAGCGTTCTCCGCAGATACGCAGTATTTT.

The chain carries TRBV30 and TRBJ2-3; 11 nucleotides line up with TRBD2. J lost 2 bases, V lost 1 base, and 2 bases had no gene match. The CDR3 runs to 15 residues. The germline gives CDR1 GTSNPN, CDR2 SVGIG (reference sequence). The CDR3 sequence is CAWSGLAGFTDTQYF. The DNA of the CDR3 is TGTGCCTGGAGTGGACTAGCGGGGTTCACAGATACGCAGTATTTT.